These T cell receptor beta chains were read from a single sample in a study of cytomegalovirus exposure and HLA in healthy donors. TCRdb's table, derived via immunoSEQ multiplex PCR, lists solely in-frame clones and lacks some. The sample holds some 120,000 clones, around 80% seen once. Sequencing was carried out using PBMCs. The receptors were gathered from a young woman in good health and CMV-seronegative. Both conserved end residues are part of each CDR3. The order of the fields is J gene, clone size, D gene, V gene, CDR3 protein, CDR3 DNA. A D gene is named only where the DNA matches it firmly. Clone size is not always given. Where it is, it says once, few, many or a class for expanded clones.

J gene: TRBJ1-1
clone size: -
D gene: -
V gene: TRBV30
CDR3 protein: CAWSRQVNTEAFF
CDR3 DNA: TGTGCCTGGAGCCGACAGGTAAACACTGAAGCTTTCTTT

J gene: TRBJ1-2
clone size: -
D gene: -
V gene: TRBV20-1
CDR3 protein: CSARVDYGYTF
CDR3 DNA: TGCAGTGCTAGAGTAGACTATGGCTACACCTTC

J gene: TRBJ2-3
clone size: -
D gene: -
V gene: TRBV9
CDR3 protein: CASSGEVVHTQYF
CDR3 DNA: TGTGCCAGCAGCGGGGAGGTCGTTCATACGCAGTATTTT

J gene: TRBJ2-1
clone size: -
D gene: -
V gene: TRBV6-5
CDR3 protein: CASSYSGYSYNEQFF
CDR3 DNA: TGTGCCAGCAGTTACAGCGGTTACTCCTACAATGAGCAGTTCTTC

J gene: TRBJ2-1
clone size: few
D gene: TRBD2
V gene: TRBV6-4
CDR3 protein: CASSTLAGGGRGEQFF
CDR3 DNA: TGTGCCAGCAGTACCCTAGCGGGAGGGGGTCGGGGAGAGCAGTTCTTC

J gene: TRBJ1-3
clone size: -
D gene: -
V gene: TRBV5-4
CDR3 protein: CASSLNVIQGNTIYF
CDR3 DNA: TGTGCCAGCAGCTTGAATGTTATCCAGGGAAACACCATATATTTT

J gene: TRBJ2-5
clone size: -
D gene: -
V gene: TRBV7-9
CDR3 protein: CASSSGRGETQYF
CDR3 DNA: TGTGCCAGCAGCTCGGGTCGAGGGGAGACCCAGTACTTC

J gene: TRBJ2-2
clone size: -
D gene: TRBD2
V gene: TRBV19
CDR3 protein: CASRRSSGGSTGELFF
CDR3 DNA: TGTGCCAGTAGAAGGTCGTCGGGGGGGAGTACCGGGGAGCTGTTTTTT

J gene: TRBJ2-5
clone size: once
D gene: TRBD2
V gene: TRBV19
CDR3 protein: CASSALTSGRRETQYF
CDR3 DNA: TGTGCCAGTAGTGCCCTGACTAGCGGGAGGAGGGAGACCCAGTACTTC

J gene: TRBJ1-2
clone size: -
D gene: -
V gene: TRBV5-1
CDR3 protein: CASSLGRGSPIFF
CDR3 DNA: TGCGCCAGCAGCTTGGGCAGGGGCTCTCCCATCTTCTTC

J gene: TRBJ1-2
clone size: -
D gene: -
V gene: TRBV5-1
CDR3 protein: CASSLQATNYGYTF
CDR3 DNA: TGCGCCAGCAGCTTGCAGGCAACTAACTATGGCTACACCTTC

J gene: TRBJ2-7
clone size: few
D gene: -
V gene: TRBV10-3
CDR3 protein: CAISEARSQGFFYEQYF
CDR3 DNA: TGTGCCATCAGTGAGGCAAGGAGTCAGGGGTTCTTCTACGAGCAGTACTTC

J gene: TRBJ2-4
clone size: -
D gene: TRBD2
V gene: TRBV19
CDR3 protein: CASSMGLAGGQNSQYF
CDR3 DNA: TGTGCCAGTAGTATGGGACTAGCGGGAGGGCAAAACAGTCAGTACTTC

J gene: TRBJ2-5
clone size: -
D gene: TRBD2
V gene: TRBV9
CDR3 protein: CASSTRGGQTQYF
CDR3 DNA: TGTGCCAGCAGCACCCGCGGGGGACAGACCCAGTACTTC

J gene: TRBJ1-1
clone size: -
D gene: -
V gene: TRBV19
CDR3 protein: CASRSREMNTEAFF
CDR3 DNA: TGTGCCAGTAGGTCGAGGGAGATGAACACTGAAGCTTTCTTT

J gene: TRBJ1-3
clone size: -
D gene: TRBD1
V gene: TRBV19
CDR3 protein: CASSIGRGTSGNTIYF
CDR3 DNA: TGTGCCAGTAGTATCGGCAGGGGGACCTCTGGAAACACCATATATTTT

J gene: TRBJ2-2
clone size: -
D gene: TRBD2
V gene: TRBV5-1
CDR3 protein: CASSLRTSGTNTGELFF
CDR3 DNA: TGCGCCAGCAGCCTTCGGACTAGCGGGACGAACACCGGGGAGCTGTTTTTT

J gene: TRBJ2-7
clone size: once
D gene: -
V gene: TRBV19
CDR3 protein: CASSSLTGLNYEQYF
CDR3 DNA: TGTGCCAGTAGTTCCCTCACAGGGCTCAACTACGAGCAGTACTTC

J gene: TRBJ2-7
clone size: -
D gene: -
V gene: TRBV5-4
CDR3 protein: CASSQQRSSYEQYF
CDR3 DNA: TGTGCCAGCAGCCAGCAGAGGAGCTCCTACGAGCAGTACTTC

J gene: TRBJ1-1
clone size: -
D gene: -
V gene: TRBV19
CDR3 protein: CASSIGVTRAFF
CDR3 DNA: TGTGCCAGTAGTATAGGGGTGACTAGGGCTTTCTTT

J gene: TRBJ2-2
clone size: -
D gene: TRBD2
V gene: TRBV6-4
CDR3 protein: CASSVGLANTGELFF
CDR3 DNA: TGTGCCAGCAGTGTAGGACTAGCCAACACCGGGGAGCTGTTTTTT

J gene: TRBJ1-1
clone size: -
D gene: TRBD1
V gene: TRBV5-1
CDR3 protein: CASSLAPGGNTEAFF
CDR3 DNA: TGCGCCAGCAGCTTGGCACCAGGGGGGAACACTGAAGCTTTCTTT

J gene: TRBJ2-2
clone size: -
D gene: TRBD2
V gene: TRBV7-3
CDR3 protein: CASSLTSGGELFF
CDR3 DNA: TGTGCCAGCAGCCTAACTAGCGGGGGGGAGCTGTTTTTT

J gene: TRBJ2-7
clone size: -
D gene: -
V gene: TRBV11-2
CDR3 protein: CASSETSQGYEQYF
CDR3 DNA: TGTGCCAGCAGCGAGACGTCCCAGGGCTACGAGCAGTACTTC

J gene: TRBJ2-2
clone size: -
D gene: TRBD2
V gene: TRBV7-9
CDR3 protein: CASSPGLAPGELFF
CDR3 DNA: TGTGCCAGCAGCCCAGGACTAGCCCCCGGGGAGCTGTTTTTT

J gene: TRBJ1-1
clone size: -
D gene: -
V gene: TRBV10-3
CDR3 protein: CAISESSGRGGQAFF
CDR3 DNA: TGTGCCATCAGTGAGTCTTCGGGCAGGGGTGGGCAAGCTTTCTTT

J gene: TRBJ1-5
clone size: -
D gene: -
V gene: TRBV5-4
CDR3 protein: CASSLGGMGNQPQHF
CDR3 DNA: TGTGCCAGCAGCCTCGGAGGGATGGGCAATCAGCCCCAGCATTTT

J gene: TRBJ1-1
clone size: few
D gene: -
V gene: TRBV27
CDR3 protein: CASKDRSALLNTEAFF
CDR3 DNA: TGTGCCAGCAAAGACAGGTCCGCACTCCTTAACACTGAAGCTTTCTTT

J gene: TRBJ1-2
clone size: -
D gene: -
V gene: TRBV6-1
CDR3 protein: CASSPYSRNYGYTF
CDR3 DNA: TGTGCCAGCAGTCCTTATAGCCGGAACTATGGCTACACCTTC

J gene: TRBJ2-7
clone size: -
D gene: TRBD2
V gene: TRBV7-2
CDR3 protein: CASSTSPGGSYEQYF
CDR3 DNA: TGTGCCAGCAGCACCAGTCCGGGAGGGTCCTACGAGCAGTACTTC

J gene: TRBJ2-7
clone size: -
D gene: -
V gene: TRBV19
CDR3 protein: CASSLVQGPAYEQYF
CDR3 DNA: TGTGCCAGTAGTTTGGTGCAGGGTCCCGCCTACGAGCAGTACTTC

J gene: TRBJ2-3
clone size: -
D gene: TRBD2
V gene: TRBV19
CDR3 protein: CASGLADADTQYF
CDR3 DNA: TGTGCCAGTGGACTAGCCGACGCAGATACGCAGTATTTT

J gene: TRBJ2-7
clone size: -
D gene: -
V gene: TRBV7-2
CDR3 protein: CASSLDGSSYEQYF
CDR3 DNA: TGTGCCAGCAGCTTAGATGGGAGCTCCTACGAGCAGTACTTC

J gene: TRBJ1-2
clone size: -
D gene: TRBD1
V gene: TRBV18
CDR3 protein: CASSGTDRDRVTGTIGYTF
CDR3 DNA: TGTGCCAGCTCAGGAACAGACCGGGACAGGGTAACGGGAACGATCGGCTACACCTTC

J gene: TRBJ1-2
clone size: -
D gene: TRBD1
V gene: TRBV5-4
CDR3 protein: CASSLGGGTTFNYGYTF
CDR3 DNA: TGTGCCAGCAGCTTGGGAGGGGGCACCACTTTTAACTATGGCTACACCTTC

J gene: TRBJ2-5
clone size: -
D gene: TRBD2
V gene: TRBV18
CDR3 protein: CASSERGQETQYF
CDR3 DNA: TGTGCCAGCTCAGAGCGGGGGCAAGAGACCCAGTACTTC

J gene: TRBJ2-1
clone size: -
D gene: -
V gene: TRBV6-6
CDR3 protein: CASKRGNEQFF
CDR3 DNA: TGTGCCAGCAAGAGGGGGAATGAGCAGTTCTTC

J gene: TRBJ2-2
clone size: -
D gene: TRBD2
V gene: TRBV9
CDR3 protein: CASRPRGDHTGELFF
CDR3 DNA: TGTGCCAGCCGGCCCCGGGGGGACCACACCGGGGAGCTGTTTTTT

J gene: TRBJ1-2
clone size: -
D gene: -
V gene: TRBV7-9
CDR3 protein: CSSTFHGGMNYGYTF
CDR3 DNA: TGTTCCAGCACCTTTCACGGGGGTATGAACTATGGCTACACCTTC

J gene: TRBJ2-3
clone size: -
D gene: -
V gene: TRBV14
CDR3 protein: CASSQDLLASDTQYF
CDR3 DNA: TGTGCCAGCAGCCAAGATCTGCTAGCTTCAGATACGCAGTATTTT

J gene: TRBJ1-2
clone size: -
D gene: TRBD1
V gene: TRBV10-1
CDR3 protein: CASSEYRGGGYTF
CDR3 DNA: TGCGCCAGCAGTGAATACAGGGGTGGCGGCTACACCTTC

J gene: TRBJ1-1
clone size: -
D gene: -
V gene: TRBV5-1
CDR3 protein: CASSLDGATEAFF
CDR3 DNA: TGCGCCAGCAGCTTGGATGGGGCCACTGAAGCTTTCTTT

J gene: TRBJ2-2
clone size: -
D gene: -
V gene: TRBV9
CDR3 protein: CARWVQPGHITGELFF
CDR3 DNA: TGTGCCAGGTGGGTACAACCGGGACATATCACCGGGGAGCTGTTTTTT

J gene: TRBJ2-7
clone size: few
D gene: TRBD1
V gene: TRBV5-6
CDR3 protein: CASSSLQTGGFEQYF
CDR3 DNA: TGTGCCAGCAGCTCACTCCAGACAGGGGGATTCGAGCAGTACTTC

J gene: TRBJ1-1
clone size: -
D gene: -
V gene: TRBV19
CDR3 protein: CASSIDMNTEAFF
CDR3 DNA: TGTGCCAGTAGTATAGACATGAACACTGAAGCTTTCTTT

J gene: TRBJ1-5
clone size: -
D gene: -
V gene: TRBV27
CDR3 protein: CASSLTPLRPEGNQPQHF
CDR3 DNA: TGTGCCAGCAGTTTAACCCCCCTGCGGCCTGAGGGCAATCAGCCCCAGCATTTT

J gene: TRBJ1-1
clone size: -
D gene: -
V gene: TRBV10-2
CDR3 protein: CASSESAGSNTEAFF
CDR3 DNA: TGCGCCAGCAGTGAGTCGGCAGGGTCAAACACTGAAGCTTTCTTT

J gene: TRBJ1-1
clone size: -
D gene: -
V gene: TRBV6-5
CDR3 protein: CASSRGLNTEAFF
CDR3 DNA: TGTGCCAGCAGCCGCGGGTTGAACACTGAAGCTTTCTTT

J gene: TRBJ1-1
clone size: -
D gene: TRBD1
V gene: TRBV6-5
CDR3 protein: CASGRTGAYTEAFF
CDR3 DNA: TGTGCCAGCGGAAGGACAGGAGCTTACACTGAAGCTTTCTTT

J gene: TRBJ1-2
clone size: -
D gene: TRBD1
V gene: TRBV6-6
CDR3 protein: CASGPLGQGLEGYTF
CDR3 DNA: TGTGCCAGCGGTCCCCTTGGACAGGGACTGGAAGGCTACACCTTC

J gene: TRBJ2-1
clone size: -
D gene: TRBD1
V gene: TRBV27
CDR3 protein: CASRRTGSPEQFF
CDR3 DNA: TGTGCCAGCAGGAGGACAGGGAGTCCGGAGCAGTTCTTC

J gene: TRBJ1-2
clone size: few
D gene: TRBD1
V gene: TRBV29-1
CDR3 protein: CSVLMLTGTLGGYTF
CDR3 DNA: TGCAGCGTTTTAATGTTGACAGGGACTTTGGGAGGCTACACCTTC

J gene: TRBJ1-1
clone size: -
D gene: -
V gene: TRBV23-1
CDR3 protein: CASSLLLEGRRTEAFF
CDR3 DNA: TGCGCCAGCAGTCTCCTCCTGGAAGGGAGGAGAACTGAAGCTTTCTTT

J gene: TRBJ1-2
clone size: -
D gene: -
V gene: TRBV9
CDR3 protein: CASSVDGWEGTNTF
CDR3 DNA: TGTGCCAGCAGCGTAGATGGGTGGGAGGGGACCAACACCTTC

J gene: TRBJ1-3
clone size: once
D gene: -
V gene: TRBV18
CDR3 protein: CASSPQGVRNTIYF
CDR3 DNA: TGTGCCAGCTCACCACAGGGAGTCCGAAACACCATATATTTT

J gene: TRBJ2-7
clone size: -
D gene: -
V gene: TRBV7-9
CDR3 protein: CAPGQGISYEQYF
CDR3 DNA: TGTGCCCCCGGTCAGGGCATCTCCTACGAGCAGTACTTC